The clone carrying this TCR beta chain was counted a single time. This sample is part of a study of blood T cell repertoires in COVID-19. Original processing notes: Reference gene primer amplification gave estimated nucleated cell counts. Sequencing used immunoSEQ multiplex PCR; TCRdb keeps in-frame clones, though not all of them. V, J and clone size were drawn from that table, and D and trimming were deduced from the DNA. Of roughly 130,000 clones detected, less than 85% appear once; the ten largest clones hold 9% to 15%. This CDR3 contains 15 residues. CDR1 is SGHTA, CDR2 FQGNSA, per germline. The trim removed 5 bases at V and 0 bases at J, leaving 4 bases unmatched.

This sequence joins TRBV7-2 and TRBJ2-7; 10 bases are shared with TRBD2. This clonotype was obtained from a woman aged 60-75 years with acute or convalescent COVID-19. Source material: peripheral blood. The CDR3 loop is CASSPTSGDSYEQYF. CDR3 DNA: TGTGCCAGCAGCCCTACTAGCGGGGACTCCTACGAGCAGTACTTC.